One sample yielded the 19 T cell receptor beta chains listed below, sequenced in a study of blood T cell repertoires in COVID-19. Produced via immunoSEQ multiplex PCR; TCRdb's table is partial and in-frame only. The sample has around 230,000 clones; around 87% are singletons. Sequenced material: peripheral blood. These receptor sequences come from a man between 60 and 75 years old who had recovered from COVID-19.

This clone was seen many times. The CDR3 is CASSPPGQGAGNTIYF. Here the CDR3 DNA reads TGTGCCAGCAGCCCCCCGGGACAGGGGGCTGGAAACACCATATATTTT. The chain combines TRBV14 with TRBJ1-3, with 11 bases fitting TRBD1. Germline CDR1 is SGHDN and CDR2 is FVKESK. J was trimmed by 2 bases and V by 4 bases; bases with no gene match: 4. The CDR3 consists of 16 residues.

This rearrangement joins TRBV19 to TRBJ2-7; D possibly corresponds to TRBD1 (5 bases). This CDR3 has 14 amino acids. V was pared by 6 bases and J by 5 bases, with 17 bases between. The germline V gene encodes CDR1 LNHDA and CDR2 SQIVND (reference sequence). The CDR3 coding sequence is TGTGCCAGTAGACCTCAGGGTAAAGTCGACGAGCAGTACTTC. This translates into CASRPQGKVDEQYF.

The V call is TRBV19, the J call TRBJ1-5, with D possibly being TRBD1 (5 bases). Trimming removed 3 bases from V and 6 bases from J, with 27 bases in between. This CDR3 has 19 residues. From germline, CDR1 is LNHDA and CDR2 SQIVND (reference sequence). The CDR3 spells CASSINSLASGVVSQPQHF. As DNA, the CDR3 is TGTGCCAGTAGTATCAATTCGCTCGCTTCGGGGGTGGTGAGTCAGCCCCAGCATTTT.

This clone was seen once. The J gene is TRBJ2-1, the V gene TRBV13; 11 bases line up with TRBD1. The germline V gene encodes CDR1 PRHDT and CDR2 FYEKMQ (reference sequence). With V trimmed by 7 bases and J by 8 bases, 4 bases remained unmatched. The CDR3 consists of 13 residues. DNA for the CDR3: TGTGCCAGCAAGGGACAGGGGGGATATGAGCAGTTCTTC. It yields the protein CASKGQGGYEQFF.

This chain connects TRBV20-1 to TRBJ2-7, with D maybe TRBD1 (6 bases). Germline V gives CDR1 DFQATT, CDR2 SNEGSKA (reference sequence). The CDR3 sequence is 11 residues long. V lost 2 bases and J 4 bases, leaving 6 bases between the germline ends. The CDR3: CSARRGYEQYV. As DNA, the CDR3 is TGCAGTGCTAGAAGGGGGTACGAGCAGTACGTC.

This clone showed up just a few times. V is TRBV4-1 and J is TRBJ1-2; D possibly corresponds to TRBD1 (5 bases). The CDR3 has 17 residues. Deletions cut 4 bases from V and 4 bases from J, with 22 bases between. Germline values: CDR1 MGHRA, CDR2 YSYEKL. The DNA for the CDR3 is TGCGCCAGCAGCCCTCTAGGTGGGGCCCCAATTTCCTATGGCTACACCTTC. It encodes CASSPLGGAPISYGYTF.

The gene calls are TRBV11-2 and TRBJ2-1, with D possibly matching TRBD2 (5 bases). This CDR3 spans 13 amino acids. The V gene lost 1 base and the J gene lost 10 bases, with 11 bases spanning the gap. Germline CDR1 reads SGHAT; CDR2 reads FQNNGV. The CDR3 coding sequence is TGTGCCAGCAGCTTAGTCGGGGAAGGAGAGCAGTTCTTC. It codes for CASSLVGEGEQFF.

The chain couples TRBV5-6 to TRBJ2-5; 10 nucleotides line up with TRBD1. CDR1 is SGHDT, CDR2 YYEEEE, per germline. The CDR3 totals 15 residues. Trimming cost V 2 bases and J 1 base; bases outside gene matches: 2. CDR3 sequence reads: CASSFGTGVQETQYF. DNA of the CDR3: TGTGCCAGCAGCTTCGGGACAGGGGTCCAAGAGACCCAGTACTTC.

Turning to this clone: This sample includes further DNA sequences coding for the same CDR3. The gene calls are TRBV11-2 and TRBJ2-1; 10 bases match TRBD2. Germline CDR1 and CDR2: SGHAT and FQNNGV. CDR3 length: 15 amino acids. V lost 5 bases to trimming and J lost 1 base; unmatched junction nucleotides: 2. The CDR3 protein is CASSRSGGSYNEQFF. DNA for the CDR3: TGTGCCAGCAGCCGTAGCGGGGGGTCCTACAATGAGCAGTTCTTC.

The CDR3 DNA follows: TGCGCCAGCAGCTTGGCCCACCAGGGGGGAACTGAAGCTTTCTTT. This codes for CASSLAHQGGTEAFF. The V call is TRBV5-1, the J call TRBJ1-1, with 7 bases identical to TRBD1. Trimming took 0 bases from V and 5 from J; bases not matched to a gene: 7. The CDR3 sequence is 15 residues long. Germline CDR1 SGHRS, CDR2 YFSETQ.

In nucleotides, the CDR3 is TGCGCCAGCAGCCACACAGGGTCAGATACGCAGTATTTT. It yields the protein CASSHTGSDTQYF. The gene calls are TRBV5-1 and TRBJ2-3, with a weak D call TRBD1 (6 bases). CDR3 length equals 13 residues. The germline V gene has CDR1 SGHRS and CDR2 YFSETQ. V was clipped by 4 bases and J by 4 bases, with 10 bases between them.

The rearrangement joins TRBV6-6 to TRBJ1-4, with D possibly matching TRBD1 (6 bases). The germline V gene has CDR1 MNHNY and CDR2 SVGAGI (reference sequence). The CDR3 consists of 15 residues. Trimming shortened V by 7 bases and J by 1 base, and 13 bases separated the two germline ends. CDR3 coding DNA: TGTGCCAGCAAACATGACAGGATAACTAATGAAAAACTGTTTTTT. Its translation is CASKHDRITNEKLFF.

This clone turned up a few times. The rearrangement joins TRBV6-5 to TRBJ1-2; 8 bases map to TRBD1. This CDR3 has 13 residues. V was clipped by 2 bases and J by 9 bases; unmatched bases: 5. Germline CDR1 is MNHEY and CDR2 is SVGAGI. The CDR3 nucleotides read TGTGCCAGCAGTTACGACAGGGGAAATAGCTACACCTTC. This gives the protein CASSYDRGNSYTF.

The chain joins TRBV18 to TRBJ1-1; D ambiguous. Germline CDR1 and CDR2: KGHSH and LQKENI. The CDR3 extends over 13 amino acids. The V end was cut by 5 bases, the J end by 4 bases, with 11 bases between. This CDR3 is CASSVAGTTEAFF. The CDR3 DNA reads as TGTGCCAGCTCAGTGGCAGGTACCACTGAAGCTTTCTTT.

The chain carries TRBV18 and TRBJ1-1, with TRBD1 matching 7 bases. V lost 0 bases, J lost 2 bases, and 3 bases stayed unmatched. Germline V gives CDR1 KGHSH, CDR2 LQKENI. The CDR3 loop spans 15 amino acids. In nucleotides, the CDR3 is TGTGCCAGCTCACCACCCGACAGGGCCAACACTGAAGCTTTCTTT. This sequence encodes CASSPPDRANTEAFF.

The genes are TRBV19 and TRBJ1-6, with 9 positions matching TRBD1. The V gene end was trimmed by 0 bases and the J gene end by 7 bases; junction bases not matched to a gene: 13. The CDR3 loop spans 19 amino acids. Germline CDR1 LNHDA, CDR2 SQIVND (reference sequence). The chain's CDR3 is CASSIDLSWDRVPNSPLHF. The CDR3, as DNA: TGTGCCAGTAGTATAGATCTCAGTTGGGACAGGGTGCCCAATTCACCCCTCCACTTT.

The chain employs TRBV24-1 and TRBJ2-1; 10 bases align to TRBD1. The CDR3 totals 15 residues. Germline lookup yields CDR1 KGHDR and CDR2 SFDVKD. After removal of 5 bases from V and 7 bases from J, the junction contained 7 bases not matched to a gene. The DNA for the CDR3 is TGTGCCACCAGTGTTGGGACAGGGGAGCCGAATGAGCAGTTCTTC. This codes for CATSVGTGEPNEQFF.

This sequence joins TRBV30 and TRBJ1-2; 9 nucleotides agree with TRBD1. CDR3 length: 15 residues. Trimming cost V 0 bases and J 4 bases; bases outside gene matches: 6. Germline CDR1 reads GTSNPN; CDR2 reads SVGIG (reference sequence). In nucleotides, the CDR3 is TGTGCCTGGAGTGTACGTGGGACAGGGTCCTATGGCTACACCTTC. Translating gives CAWSVRGTGSYGYTF.

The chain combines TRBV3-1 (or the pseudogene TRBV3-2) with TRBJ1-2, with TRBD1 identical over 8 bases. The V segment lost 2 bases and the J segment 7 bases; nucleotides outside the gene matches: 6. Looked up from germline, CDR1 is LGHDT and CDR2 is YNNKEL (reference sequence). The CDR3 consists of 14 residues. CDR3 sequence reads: CASSQYRGVGGYTF. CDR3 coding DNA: TGTGCCAGCAGCCAATACAGGGGGGTTGGTGGCTACACCTTC.